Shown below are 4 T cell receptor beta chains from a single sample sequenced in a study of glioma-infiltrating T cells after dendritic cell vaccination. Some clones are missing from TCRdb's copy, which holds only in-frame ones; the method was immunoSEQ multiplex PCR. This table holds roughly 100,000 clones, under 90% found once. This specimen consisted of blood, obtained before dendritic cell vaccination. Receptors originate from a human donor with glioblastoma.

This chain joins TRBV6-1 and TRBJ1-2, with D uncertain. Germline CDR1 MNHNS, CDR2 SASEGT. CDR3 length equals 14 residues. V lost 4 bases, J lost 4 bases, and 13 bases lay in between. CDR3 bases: TGTGCCAGCAGTGCCCCCCCAGGAGGCTATGGCTACACCTTC. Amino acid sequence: CASSAPPGGYGYTF.

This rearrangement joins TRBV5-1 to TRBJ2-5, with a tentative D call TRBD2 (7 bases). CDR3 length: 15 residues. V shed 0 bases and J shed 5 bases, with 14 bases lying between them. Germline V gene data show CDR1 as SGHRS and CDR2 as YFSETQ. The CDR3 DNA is TGCGCCAGCAGCTTGGTTGGGGGGGCCGAGGAGACCCAGTACTTC. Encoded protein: CASSLVGGAEETQYF.

The CDR3 DNA is TGCGCCAGCAGCTCAGGACAGGGCTCCGGGGAGCTGTTTTTT. Translated: CASSSGQGSGELFF. This chain connects TRBV5-1 to TRBJ2-2, with 8 bases fitting TRBD1. Germline trimming cut 3 bases from V and 6 bases from J; bases unmatched to any gene: 4. The length of the CDR3 is 14 residues. Germline assignment: CDR1 SGHRS and CDR2 YFSETQ.

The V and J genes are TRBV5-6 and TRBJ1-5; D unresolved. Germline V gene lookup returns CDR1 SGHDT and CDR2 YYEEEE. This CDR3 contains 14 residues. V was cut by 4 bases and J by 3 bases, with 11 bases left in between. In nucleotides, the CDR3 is TGTGCCAGCAGCGGAGTAAACAACAATCAGCCCCAGCATTTT. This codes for CASSGVNNNQPQHF. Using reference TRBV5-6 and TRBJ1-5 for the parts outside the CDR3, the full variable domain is DAGVTQSPTHLIKTRGQQVTLRCSPKSGHDTVSWYQQALGQGPQFIFQYYEEEERQRGNFPDRFSGHQFPNYSSELNVNALLLGDSALYLCASSGVNNNQPQHFGDGTRLSIL.